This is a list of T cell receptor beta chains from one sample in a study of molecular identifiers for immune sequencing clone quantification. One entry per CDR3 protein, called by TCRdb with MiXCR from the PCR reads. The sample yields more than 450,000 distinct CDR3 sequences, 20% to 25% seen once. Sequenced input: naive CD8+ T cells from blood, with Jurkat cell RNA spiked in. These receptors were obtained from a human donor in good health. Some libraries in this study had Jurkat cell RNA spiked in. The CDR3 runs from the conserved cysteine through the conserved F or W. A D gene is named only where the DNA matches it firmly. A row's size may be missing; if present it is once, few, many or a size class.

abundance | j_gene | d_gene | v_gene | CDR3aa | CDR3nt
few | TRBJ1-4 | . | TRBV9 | CASSVVSSTNEKLFF | TGTGCCAGCAGCGTTGTATCTTCAACTAATGAAAAACTGTTTTTT
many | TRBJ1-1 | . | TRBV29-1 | CSVEDQTLNTEAFF | TGCAGCGTTGAAGATCAGACCCTCAACACTGAAGCTTTCTTT
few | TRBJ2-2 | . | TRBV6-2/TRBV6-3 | CASSYVGAGELFF | TGTGCCAGCAGTTACGTGGGGGCCGGGGAGCTGTTTTTT
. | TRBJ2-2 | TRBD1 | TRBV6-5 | CAISYSGQGLYTGELFF | TGTGCCATCAGTTACTCGGGACAGGGTCTCTACACCGGGGAGCTGTTTTTT
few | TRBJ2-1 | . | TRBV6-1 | CATPQGNEQFF | TGTGCCACCCCACAGGGCAATGAGCAGTTCTTC
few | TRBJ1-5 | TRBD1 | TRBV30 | CAWGPGQGAHQPQHF | TGTGCCTGGGGTCCCGGACAGGGGGCCCATCAGCCCCAGCATTTT
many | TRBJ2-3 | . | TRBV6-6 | CASSQLLTTDTQYF | TGTGCCAGCAGCCAGTTGCTTACCACAGATACGCAGTATTTT
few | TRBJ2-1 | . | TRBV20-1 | CSARHTAGQPEQFF | TGCAGTGCTAGACACACAGCGGGACAGCCTGAGCAGTTCTTC
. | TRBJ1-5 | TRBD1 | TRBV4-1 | CASSPGDSLSNQPQHF | TGCGCCAGCAGCCCCGGGGACAGTTTAAGCAATCAGCCCCAGCATTTT
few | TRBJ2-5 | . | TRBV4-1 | CASSQDGFVQETQYF | TGCGCCAGCAGCCAAGATGGCTTTGTTCAAGAGACCCAGTACTTC
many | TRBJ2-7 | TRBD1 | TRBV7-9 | CASSTRDRVVYEQYF | TGTGCCAGCAGCACCAGAGACAGGGTCGTATACGAGCAGTACTTC
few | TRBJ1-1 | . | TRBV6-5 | CASSYTVSQNTEAFF | TGTGCCAGCAGTTACACGGTCAGCCAGAACACTGAAGCTTTCTTT
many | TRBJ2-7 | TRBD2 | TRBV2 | CASSELAGSAYEQYF | TGTGCCAGCAGTGAATTAGCGGGGTCCGCCTACGAGCAGTACTTC
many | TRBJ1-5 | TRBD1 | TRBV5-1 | CASSPTGTEPQHF | TGCGCCAGCAGCCCGACAGGGACGGAGCCCCAGCATTTT
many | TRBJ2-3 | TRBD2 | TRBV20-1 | CSARSLAGGTDTQYF | TGCAGTGCTAGAAGTCTTGCGGGAGGCACAGATACGCAGTATTTT
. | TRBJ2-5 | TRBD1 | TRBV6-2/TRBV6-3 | CASIHGTAYQETQYF | TGTGCCAGCATCCACGGGACAGCGTACCAAGAGACCCAGTACTTC
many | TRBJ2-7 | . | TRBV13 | CASSPGRVYEQYF | TGTGCCAGCAGCCCGGGACGGGTCTACGAGCAGTACTTC
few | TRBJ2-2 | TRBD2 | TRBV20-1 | CSARSPGSGGVITGELFF | TGCAGTGCTAGATCCCCGGGTAGCGGGGGGGTAATCACCGGGGAGCTGTTTTTT
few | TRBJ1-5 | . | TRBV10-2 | CASSVGGYNQPQHF | TGCGCCAGCAGTGTTGGGGGCTACAATCAGCCCCAGCATTTT
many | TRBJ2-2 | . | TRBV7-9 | CASSFIDTGELFF | TGTGCCAGCAGCTTCATAGACACCGGGGAGCTGTTTTTT
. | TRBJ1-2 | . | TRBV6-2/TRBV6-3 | CASSYSYYGYTF | TGTGCCAGCAGTTACTCGTACTATGGCTACACCTTC
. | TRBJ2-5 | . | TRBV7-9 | CASSPRTGRLGETQYF | TGTGCCAGCAGCCCCCGGACCGGACGACTAGGAGAGACCCAGTACTTC
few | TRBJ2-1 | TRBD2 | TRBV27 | CASSPISSGGALEQFF | TGTGCCAGCAGTCCCATTTCTAGCGGGGGAGCCTTAGAGCAGTTCTTC
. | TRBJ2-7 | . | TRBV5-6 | CASSLGASVNEQYF | TGTGCCAGCAGCTTGGGGGCTAGCGTCAACGAGCAGTACTTC
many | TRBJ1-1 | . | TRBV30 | CAWSVIAEVEAFF | TGTGCCTGGAGTGTAATCGCAGAGGTTGAAGCTTTCTTT
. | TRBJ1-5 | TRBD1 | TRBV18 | CASSDYRGLGQPQHF | TGTGCCAGCTCAGATTACAGGGGGCTGGGTCAGCCCCAGCATTTT
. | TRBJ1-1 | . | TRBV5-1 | CASSPPGYDTEASF | TGCGCCAGCAGCCCACCGGGTTATGACACTGAAGCTTCCTTT
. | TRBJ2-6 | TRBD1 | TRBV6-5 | CASSYRGRANVPTF | TGCGCCAGCAGTTACAGGGGTAGGGCCAACGTCCCGACTTTC
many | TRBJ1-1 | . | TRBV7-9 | CASSPPGNTEAFF | TGTGCCAGCAGCCCTCCAGGAAACACTGAAGCTTTCTTT
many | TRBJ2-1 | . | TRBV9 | CASSPSPHEQFF | TGTGCCAGCAGCCCTTCGCCCCATGAGCAGTTCTTC
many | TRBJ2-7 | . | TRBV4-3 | CASSQVVGERQTYEQYF | TGCGCCAGCAGCCAAGTCGTGGGGGAGCGACAGACCTACGAGCAGTACTTC
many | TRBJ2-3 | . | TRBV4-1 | CASSQGSNTDTQYF | TGCGCCAGCAGCCAAGGGAGTAACACAGATACGCAGTATTTT
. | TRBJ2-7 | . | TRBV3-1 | CASSSFGEQYF | TGTGCCAGCAGCAGTTTCGGGGAGCAGTACTTC
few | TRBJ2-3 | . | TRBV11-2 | CASSLGLPDTQYF | TGTGCCAGCAGCTTGGGGCTTCCAGATACGCAGTATTTT
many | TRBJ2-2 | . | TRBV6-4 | CASSRSNGELFF | TGTGCCAGCAGTCGGTCTAACGGGGAGCTGTTTTTT
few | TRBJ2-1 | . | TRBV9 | CASSVDGGGTNEQFF | TGTGCCAGCAGCGTAGATGGCGGGGGCACCAATGAGCAGTTCTTC
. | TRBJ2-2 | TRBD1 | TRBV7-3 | CASSLRGGSGELFF | TGTGCCAGCAGCTTAAGAGGGGGCTCCGGGGAGCTGTTTTTT
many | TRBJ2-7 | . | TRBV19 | CASSIRDNTYEQYF | TGTGCCAGTAGTATCCGGGACAACACCTACGAGCAGTACTTC
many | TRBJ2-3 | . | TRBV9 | CASSPQGGPSTDTQYF | TGTGCCAGCAGCCCCCAGGGGGGGCCGAGCACAGATACGCAGTATTTT
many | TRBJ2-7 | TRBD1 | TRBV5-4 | CASSLPGQVYEQYF | TGTGCCAGCAGCTTGCCGGGACAGGTTTACGAGCAGTACTTC
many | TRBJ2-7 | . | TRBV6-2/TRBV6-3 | CASSRAVYEQYF | TGTGCCAGCAGCCGGGCGGTCTACGAGCAGTACTTC
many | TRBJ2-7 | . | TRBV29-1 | CSVANPGRISYEQYF | TGCAGCGTCGCGAATCCGGGACGGATTTCCTACGAGCAGTACTTC